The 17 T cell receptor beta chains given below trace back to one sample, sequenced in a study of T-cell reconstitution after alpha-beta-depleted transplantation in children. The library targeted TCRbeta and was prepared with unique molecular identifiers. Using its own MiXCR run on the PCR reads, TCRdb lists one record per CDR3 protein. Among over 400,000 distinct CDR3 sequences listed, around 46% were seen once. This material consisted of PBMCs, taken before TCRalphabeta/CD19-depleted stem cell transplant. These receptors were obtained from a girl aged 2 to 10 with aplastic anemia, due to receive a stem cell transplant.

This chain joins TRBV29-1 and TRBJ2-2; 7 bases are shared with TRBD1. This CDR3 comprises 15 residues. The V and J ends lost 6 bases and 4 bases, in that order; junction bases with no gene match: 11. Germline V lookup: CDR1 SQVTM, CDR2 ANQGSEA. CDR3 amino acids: CSVMTGSAPTGELFF. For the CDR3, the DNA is TGCAGCGTGATGACAGGGTCAGCTCCCACCGGGGAGCTGTTTTTT.

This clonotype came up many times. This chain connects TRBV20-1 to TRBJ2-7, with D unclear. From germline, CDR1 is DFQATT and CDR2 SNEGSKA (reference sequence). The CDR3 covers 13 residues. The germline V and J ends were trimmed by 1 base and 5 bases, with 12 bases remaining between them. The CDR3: CSARGPSDHEQYF. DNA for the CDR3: TGCAGTGCTAGAGGTCCCTCAGACCACGAGCAGTACTTC.

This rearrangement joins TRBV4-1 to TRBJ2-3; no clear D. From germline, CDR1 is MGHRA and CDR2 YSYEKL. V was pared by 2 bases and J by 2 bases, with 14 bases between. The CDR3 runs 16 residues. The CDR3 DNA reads TGCGCCAGCAGCCAAAACCTCAACTACTTCACAGATACGCAGTATTTT. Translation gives CASSQNLNYFTDTQYF.

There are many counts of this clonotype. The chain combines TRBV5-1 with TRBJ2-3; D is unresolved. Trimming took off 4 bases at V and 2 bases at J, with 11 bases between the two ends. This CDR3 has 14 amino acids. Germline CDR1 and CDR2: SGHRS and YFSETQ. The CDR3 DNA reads TGCGCCAGCAGCCCCGGACCGGACACAGATACGCAGTATTTT. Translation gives CASSPGPDTDTQYF. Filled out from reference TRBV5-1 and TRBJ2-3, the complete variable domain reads KAGVTQTPRYLIKTRGQQVTLSCSPISGHRSVSWYQQTPGQGLQFLFEYFSETQRNKGNFPGRFSGRQFSNSRSEMNVSTLELGDSALYLCASSPGPDTDTQYFGPGTRLTVL.

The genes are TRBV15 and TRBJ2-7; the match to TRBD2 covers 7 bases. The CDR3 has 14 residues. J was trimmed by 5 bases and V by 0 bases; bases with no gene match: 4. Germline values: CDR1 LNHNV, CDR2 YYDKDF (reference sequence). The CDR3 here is CATSRDIRGDEQYF. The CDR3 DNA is TGTGCCACCAGCAGAGACATTCGGGGGGACGAGCAGTACTTC.

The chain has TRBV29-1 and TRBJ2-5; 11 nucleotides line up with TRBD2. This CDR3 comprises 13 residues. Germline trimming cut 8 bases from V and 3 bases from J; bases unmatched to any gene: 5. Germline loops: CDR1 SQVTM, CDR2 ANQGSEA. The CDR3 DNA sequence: TGCAGCTACCGACTAGCGGGAAAAGAGACCCAGTACTTC. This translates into CSYRLAGKETQYF.

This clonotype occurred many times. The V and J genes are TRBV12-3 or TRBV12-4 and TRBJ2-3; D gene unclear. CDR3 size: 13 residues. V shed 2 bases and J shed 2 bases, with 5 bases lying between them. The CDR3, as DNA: TGTGCCAGCAGTTTACGGGTCACAGATACGCAGTATTTT. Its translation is CASSLRVTDTQYF.

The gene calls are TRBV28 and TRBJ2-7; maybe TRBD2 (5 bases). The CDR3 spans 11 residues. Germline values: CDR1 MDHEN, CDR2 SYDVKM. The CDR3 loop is CVSGSGYEQYF. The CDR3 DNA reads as TGTGTCTCGGGTTCGGGGTACGAGCAGTACTTC.

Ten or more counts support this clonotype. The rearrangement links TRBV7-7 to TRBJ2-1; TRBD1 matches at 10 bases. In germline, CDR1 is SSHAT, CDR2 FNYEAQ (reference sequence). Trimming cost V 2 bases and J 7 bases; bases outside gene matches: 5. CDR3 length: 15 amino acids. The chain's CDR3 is CASSLLRTGGNEQFF. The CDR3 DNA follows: TGTGCCAGCAGCTTACTCCGGACAGGGGGGAATGAGCAGTTCTTC.

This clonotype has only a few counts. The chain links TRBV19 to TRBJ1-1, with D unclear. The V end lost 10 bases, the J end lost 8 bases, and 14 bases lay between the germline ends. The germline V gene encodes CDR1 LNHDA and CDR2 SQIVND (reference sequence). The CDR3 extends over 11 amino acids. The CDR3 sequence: CATSLNWEAFF. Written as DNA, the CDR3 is TGTGCCACATCGCTGAACTGGGAAGCTTTCTTT.

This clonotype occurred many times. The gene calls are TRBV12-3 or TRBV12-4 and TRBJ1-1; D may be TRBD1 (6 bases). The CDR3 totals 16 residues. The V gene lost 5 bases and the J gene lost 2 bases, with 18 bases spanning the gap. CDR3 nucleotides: TGTGCCAGCAGTCCCGGCCGCAGGGGAGTTAACACTGAAGCTTTCTTT. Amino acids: CASSPGRRGVNTEAFF.

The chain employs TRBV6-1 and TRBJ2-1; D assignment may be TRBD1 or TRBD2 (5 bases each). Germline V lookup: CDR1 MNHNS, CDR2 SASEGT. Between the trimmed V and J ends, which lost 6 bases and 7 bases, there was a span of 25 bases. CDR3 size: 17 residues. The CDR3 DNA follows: TGTGCCAGCAGCCGGGCGCCGGGGCCCACCCAGGCGAATGAGCAGTTCTTC. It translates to CASSRAPGPTQANEQFF.

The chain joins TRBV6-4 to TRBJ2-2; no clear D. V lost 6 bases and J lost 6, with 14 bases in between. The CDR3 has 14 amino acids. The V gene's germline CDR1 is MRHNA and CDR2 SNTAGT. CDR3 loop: CASSATWGSGELFF. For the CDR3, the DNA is TGTGCCAGCAGCGCGACATGGGGTTCCGGGGAGCTGTTTTTT.

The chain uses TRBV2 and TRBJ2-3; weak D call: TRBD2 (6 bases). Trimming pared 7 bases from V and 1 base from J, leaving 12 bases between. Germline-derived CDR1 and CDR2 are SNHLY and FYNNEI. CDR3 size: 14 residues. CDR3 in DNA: TGTGCCAGCATGGCGGGAAGGCGCACAGATACGCAGTATTTT. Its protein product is CASMAGRRTDTQYF.

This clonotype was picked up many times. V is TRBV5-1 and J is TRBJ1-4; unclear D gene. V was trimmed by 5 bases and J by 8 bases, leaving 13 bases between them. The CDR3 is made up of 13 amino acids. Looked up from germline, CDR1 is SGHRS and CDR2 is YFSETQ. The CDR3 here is CASSKQTGEKLFF. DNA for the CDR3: TGCGCCAGCAGTAAACAGACGGGAGAAAAACTGTTTTTT.

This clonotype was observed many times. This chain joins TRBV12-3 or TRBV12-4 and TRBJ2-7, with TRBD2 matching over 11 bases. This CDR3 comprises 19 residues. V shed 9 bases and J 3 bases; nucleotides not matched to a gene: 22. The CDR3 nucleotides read TGTGCCAGTCAACTAGCGGGGCAGGTAGCGGGAGGGGGGCTCTACGAGCAGTACTTC. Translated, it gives CASQLAGQVAGGGLYEQYF.

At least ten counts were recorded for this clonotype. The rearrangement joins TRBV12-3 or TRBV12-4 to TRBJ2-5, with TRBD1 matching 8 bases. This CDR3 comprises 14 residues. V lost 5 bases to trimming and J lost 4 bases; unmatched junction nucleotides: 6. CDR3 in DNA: TGTGCCAGCAGTGCCGGGACAGGTGGAGAGACCCAGTACTTC. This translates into CASSAGTGGETQYF.